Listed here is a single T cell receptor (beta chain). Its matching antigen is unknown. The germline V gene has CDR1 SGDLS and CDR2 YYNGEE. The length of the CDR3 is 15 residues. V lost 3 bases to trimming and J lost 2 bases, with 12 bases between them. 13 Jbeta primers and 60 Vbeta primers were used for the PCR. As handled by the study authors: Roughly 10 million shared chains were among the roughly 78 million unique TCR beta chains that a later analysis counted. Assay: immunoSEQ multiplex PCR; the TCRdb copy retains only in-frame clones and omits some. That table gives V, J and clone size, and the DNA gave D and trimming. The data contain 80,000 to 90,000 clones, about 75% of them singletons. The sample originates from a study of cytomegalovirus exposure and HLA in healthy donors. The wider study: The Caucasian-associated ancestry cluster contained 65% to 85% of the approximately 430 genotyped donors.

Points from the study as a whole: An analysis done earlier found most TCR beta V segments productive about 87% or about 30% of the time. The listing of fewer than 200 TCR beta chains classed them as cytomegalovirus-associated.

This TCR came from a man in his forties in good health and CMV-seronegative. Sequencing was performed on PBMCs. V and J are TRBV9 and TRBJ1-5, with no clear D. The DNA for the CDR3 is TGTGCCAGCAGCGCCTCCGGGGTTGGCAATCAGCCCCAGCATTTT. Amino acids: CASSASGVGNQPQHF.